These 4 T cell receptor beta chains originate from one sample sequenced in a study of human T cells and chemical hapten exposure (dated by TCRdb to about 2021). Receptor amplification or capture employed RACE. TCRdb lists the instrument as NextSeq 500. TCRdb trimmed the raw reads at Q25, called clones with MiXCR and kept productive beta chains. For every CDR3 protein sequence, its rows merge into one entry that carries the most common genes and DNA. This sample gives about 260,000 distinct CDR3 sequences in total; about 8.1% of them show up just once. The ten largest clones add up to over 2% of the sample. The time point label corresponds to: pre-sensitization, week 0. Read against the paper, the sample's treatment or condition label means: therapeutic diphenylcyclopropenone sensitization with weekly scalp DPC. Source: whole blood, taken in connection with sensitization to the hapten diphenylcyclopropenone (DPC). The receptors here all came from a woman aged 35 to 49 with alopecia areata. Some clones in this sample may be carry-over from other donors' samples.

This clonotype was detected ten times or more. The CDR3 region is CSARSWGNSPLHF. In DNA, the CDR3 is TGCAGTGCTAGGTCTTGGGGTAATTCACCCCTCCACTTT. The V and J genes are TRBV20-1 and TRBJ1-6; D gene ambiguous. V dropped 3 bases and J dropped 6 bases, with 9 bases sitting between them. This CDR3 is built from 13 residues. Germline CDR1 DFQATT, CDR2 SNEGSKA (reference sequence).

This clonotype turned up a few times. The chain recombines TRBV4-2 with TRBJ1-1, with D perhaps TRBD1 (5 bases). CDR1 LGHNA and CDR2 YNFKEQ come from the germline V gene. The CDR3 totals 15 residues. Trimming took off 0 bases at V and 4 bases at J, with 12 bases between the two ends. The CDR3 DNA follows: TGTGCCAGCAGCCAAGAGGGGGAGCTGAGCACTGAAGCTTTCTTT. This codes for CASSQEGELSTEAFF.

This clonotype has just a few counts. The V and J genes are TRBV6-5 and TRBJ2-7, with 10 bases aligning to TRBD2. Per germline, CDR1 MNHEY and CDR2 SVGAGI. Trimming at V came to 2 bases and at J to 3 bases, leaving 7 bases not matched to a gene. The CDR3 has 16 residues. CDR3 region: CASSYNSASGSYEQYF. The CDR3 region has the DNA TGTGCCAGCAGTTACAATTCAGCTAGCGGGAGCTACGAGCAGTACTTC.

This chain uses TRBV10-3 with TRBJ2-3; the D is unclear. Germline assignment: CDR1 ENHRY and CDR2 SYGVKD. The CDR3 consists of 14 residues. Trimming cost V 4 bases and J 1 base, with 9 bases left between them. This CDR3 reads CAISGSTGTDTQYF. DNA for the CDR3: TGTGCCATCAGTGGTTCTACCGGCACAGATACGCAGTATTTT.